The 7 T cell receptor beta chains given below trace back to one sample, sequenced in a study of blood T cell repertoires in COVID-19 (dated by TCRdb to the early 2020s). The method behind the library was the immunoSEQ multiplex PCR assay. What TCRdb holds here is the immuneACCESS table cut down to in-frame rearrangements. Part of the clones is not present; checked against another copy, under half of the missing clones reflect an unresolved V gene, and the others are unexplained. In this sample the table shows about 220,000 clones, 70% to 90% of which occur a single time. The ten most abundant clones make up 2.9% of the sample. The sequenced sample was peripheral blood. These receptor sequences come from a man aged 45-60 years who had recovered from COVID-19.

This clone was observed once. This rearrangement joins TRBV19 to TRBJ2-6, with 8 bases that match TRBD2. Trimming removed 7 bases from V and 0 bases from J; junction bases left unmatched: 8. This CDR3 comprises 17 residues. CDR1 and CDR2 from the germline V gene are LNHDA and SQIVND (reference sequence). The DNA for the CDR3 is TGTGCCAGTACCCTGACTAGCGCGAGCTCTGGGGCCAACGTCCTGACTTTC. Amino acid sequence: CASTLTSASSGANVLTF.

DNA of the CDR3: TGTGCCAGCACAACGGGGGGCAACCGCGAGCAGTACTTC. Translation gives CASTTGGNREQYF. The V and J genes are TRBV27 and TRBJ2-7; maybe TRBD2 (7 bases). The germline V gene encodes CDR1 MNHEY and CDR2 SMNVEV (reference sequence). The CDR3 has 13 residues. The V and J ends lost 7 bases and 6 bases respectively, with 16 bases between them.

This sequence joins TRBV10-3 and TRBJ2-3, with 7 bases fitting TRBD2. Germline trimming cut 6 bases from V and 0 bases from J; bases unmatched to any gene: 9. CDR1 and CDR2 (germline): ENHRY, SYGVKD. This CDR3 is 16 amino acids long. DNA for the CDR3: TGTGCCATCAGCGATCGACTAGCAGCTAGCACAGATACGCAGTATTTT. Translating gives CAISDRLAASTDTQYF.

V gene TRBV5-1 combines with J gene TRBJ2-7; D may be TRBD2 (6 bases). Germline V gene lookup returns CDR1 SGHRS and CDR2 YFSETQ. V dropped 1 base and J dropped 9 bases, with 17 bases sitting between them. There are 14 residues in the CDR3. The chain's CDR3 is CASSLYGDSVGQYF. The CDR3 DNA reads as TGCGCCAGCAGCTTGTACGGGGACTCCGTGGGGCAGTACTTC.

The chain employs TRBV9 and TRBJ2-1, with 9 bases matching TRBD1. The CDR3 runs to 16 residues. CDR1 is SGDLS and CDR2 is YYNGEE in the germline V gene. The trim removed 4 bases at V and 3 bases at J, leaving 8 bases unmatched. CDR3 sequence reads: CASSPTGGFLYNEQFF. The DNA for the CDR3 is TGTGCCAGCAGCCCGACAGGGGGTTTCCTCTACAATGAGCAGTTCTTC.

The chain is built from TRBV7-2 and TRBJ2-1; D perhaps matches TRBD2 (6 bases). Trimming took 0 bases from V and 5 from J, leaving 11 bases between them. Germline V lookup: CDR1 SGHTA, CDR2 FQGNSA. This CDR3 has 15 residues. CDR3 nucleotides: TGTGCCAGCAGCTTAGCCTTTAGCGGCAACAATGAGCAGTTCTTC. It translates to CASSLAFSGNNEQFF.

The rearrangement links TRBV7-2 to TRBJ2-2; possible D gene TRBD1, 7 bases. Germline CDR1 is SGHTA and CDR2 is FQGNSA. This CDR3 spans 16 amino acids. V dropped 5 bases and J dropped 4 bases, with 17 bases sitting between them. The CDR3 region has the DNA TGTGCCAGCAGCCTGGAGGGGACAGCCGCCACCGGGGAGCTGTTTTTT. Translated, it gives CASSLEGTAATGELFF.